This T cell receptor (beta chain) is drawn from a study of OX40 agonist ivuxolimab in advanced cancers. Study-wide background: Cohort: around 86% men, mean age around 61, aged about 23 to 79. Notes on the study in general: Expanded clones were, on average, more numerous among CD8+ T cells than CD4+. Undetermined was the antigen specificity of the expanded peripheral T cells.

Only in-frame clones appear in the TCRdb table, and some are missing; sequencing was by immunoSEQ multiplex PCR. The repertoire holds tens of thousands of clones, with roughly 82% as singletons. With regard to this clone: What it recognizes is unknown.

Material: CD4+ or CD8+ T cells sorted from blood, obtained in a trial of the OX40 agonist ivuxolimab. The TCR sequence derives from an adult with an advanced solid tumor such as melanoma, head and neck, liver or kidney cancer.

CDR3 sequence (DNA): TGTGCCAGCAGCTTAGGGGGACAGGCAAATAATTCACCCCTCCACTTT. Translation: CASSLGGQANNSPLHF. The chain uses TRBV27 and TRBJ1-6, with TRBD1 matching over 8 bases. J gave up 5 bases and V 6 bases, and 9 bases lay outside the gene matches. CDR3 length: 16 amino acids. Per the germline V gene, CDR1 is MNHEY and CDR2 is SMNVEV (reference sequence).